Listed here are 18 T cell receptor beta chains from one sample, sequenced in a study of cytomegalovirus exposure and HLA in healthy donors. Libraries were prepared by immunoSEQ multiplex PCR; TCRdb keeps only in-frame clonotypes and omits some of them. The sample has roughly 220,000 clones; just over 90% are singletons. Specimen: PBMCs. Every receptor here comes from a woman under 30 in good health and CMV-seronegative.

The V call is TRBV5-1, the J call TRBJ2-7, with TRBD1 identical over 7 bases. V was pared by 3 bases and J by 5 bases, with 11 bases of the junction left unmatched. The V gene's germline CDR1 is SGHRS and CDR2 YFSETQ. The CDR3 runs 15 residues. The CDR3 sequence: CASSSRVTGMNEQYF. The DNA for the CDR3 is TGCGCCAGCAGCTCCCGAGTGACAGGGATGAACGAGCAGTACTTC.

The V and J genes are TRBV7-9 and TRBJ2-2; D uncertain. The ends were cut back, 4 bases at V and 1 base at J, with 13 bases in the middle. The CDR3 contains 16 residues. The germline V gene has CDR1 SEHNR and CDR2 FQNEAQ (reference sequence). CDR3 in DNA: TGTGCCAGCAGCTCAGATTTGGTCCAGAACACCGGGGAGCTGTTTTTT. Protein sequence: CASSSDLVQNTGELFF.

This chain joins TRBV28 and TRBJ2-7; weak D call: TRBD1 (6 bases). Trimming cost V 2 bases and J 5 bases, with 13 bases left between them. Per germline, CDR1 MDHEN and CDR2 SYDVKM. There are 14 residues in the CDR3. In DNA, the CDR3 is TGTGCCAGCAGTTTACCAGGGGCTAGGAACGAGCAGTACTTC. This gives the protein CASSLPGARNEQYF. The variable domain in full, with the rest retrieved from reference TRBV28 and TRBJ2-7, is DVKVTQSSRYLVKRTGEKVFLECVQDMDHENMFWYRQDPGLGLRLIYFSYDVKMKEKGDIPEGYSVSREKKERFSLILESASTNQTSMYLCASSLPGARNEQYFGPGTRLTVT.

This clone was seen just once. This chain joins TRBV7-9 and TRBJ2-7; D may be TRBD1 (5 bases). The V end lost 1 base, the J end lost 3 bases, and 10 bases lay between the germline ends. CDR1 is SEHNR and CDR2 is FQNEAQ in the germline V gene (reference sequence). The CDR3 runs to 14 residues. CDR3 in amino acids: CASSLGQGLYEQYF. In DNA, the CDR3 is TGTGCCAGCAGCTTAGGGCAGGGCCTCTACGAGCAGTACTTC.

The rearrangement joins TRBV27 to TRBJ2-5; possible D gene TRBD2, 6 bases. Looked up from germline, CDR1 is MNHEY and CDR2 is SMNVEV (reference sequence). V was trimmed by 3 bases and J by 4 bases, leaving 12 bases between them. The CDR3 is made up of 14 amino acids. This chain's CDR3 is CASSFLGLRETQYF. DNA of the CDR3: TGTGCCAGCAGTTTCTTAGGACTAAGAGAGACCCAGTACTTC.

The rearrangement uses TRBV6-1 and TRBJ1-1; 9 bases align to TRBD1. After removal of 6 bases from V and 7 bases from J, the junction contained 12 bases not matched to a gene. This CDR3 has 15 residues. Per the germline V gene, CDR1 is MNHNS and CDR2 is SASEGT. The chain's CDR3 is CASRGIGQGIGEAFF. CDR3 DNA sequence: TGTGCCAGCAGAGGAATCGGACAGGGGATCGGTGAAGCTTTCTTT.

The chain has TRBV9 and TRBJ1-2, with D possibly matching TRBD1 (6 bases). The CDR3 has 16 residues. Germline V CDR1 and CDR2: SGDLS, YYNGEE. Trimming removed 4 bases at V and 1 base at J, with 17 bases between. The CDR3 protein is CASSPRRDNYNYGYTF. CDR3 coding DNA: TGTGCCAGCAGCCCACGCCGGGACAACTATAACTATGGCTACACCTTC. Complete variable domain (other parts from reference TRBV9 and TRBJ1-2): DSGVTQTPKHLITATGQRVTLRCSPRSGDLSVYWYQQSLDQGLQFLIQYYNGEERAKGNILERFSAQQFPDLHSELNLSSLELGDSALYFCASSPRRDNYNYGYTFGSGTRLTVV.

V gene TRBV11-2 combines with J gene TRBJ1-2, with 8 bases lining up with TRBD1. The germline gives CDR1 SGHAT, CDR2 FQNNGV. Trimming removed 4 bases from V and 0 bases from J; junction bases left unmatched: 4. The CDR3 runs 15 residues. The chain's CDR3 is CASSYTGGANYGYTF. CDR3 bases: TGTGCCAGCAGCTACACAGGGGGGGCTAACTATGGCTACACCTTC.

In nucleotides, the CDR3 is TGTGCCAGCATCTCCCGGGACAGGGAATACAATGAGCAGTTCTTC. This gives the protein CASISRDREYNEQFF. The rearrangement links TRBV5-6 to TRBJ2-1, with TRBD1 matching 9 bases. The germline gives CDR1 SGHDT, CDR2 YYEEEE. This CDR3 contains 15 residues. After removal of 6 bases from V and 4 bases from J, the junction contained 8 bases not matched to a gene.

The chain carries TRBV5-3 and TRBJ1-5, with D maybe TRBD1 (5 bases). TRBV5-3 is an ORF; its function is uncertain. The CDR3 contains 15 residues. V was pared by 0 bases and J by 5 bases, with 12 bases between. DNA of the CDR3: TGTGCCAGAAGCTTGGTGGCAGGGAGGCATCAGCCCCAGCATTTT. Its translation: CARSLVAGRHQPQHF.

This chain links TRBV30 with TRBJ1-1; D may be TRBD1 (5 bases). CDR3 length: 13 residues. Germline V gene lookup returns CDR1 GTSNPN and CDR2 SVGIG (reference sequence). V was clipped by 5 bases and J by 5 bases, with 15 bases between them. The CDR3 DNA follows: TGTGCCTGGGGGGCGGCAGCGAAAACTGAAGCTTTCTTT. This codes for CAWGAAAKTEAFF.

The chain employs TRBV7-3 and TRBJ2-1, with D perhaps TRBD2 (5 bases). Trimming took 5 bases from V and 4 from J, leaving 15 bases between them. In germline, CDR1 is SGHTA, CDR2 FQGTGA. The CDR3 sequence is 15 residues long. CDR3 protein: CASSESGFGYNEQFF. The CDR3 DNA sequence: TGTGCCAGCAGCGAGTCGGGGTTCGGGTACAATGAGCAGTTCTTC.

V is TRBV11-1 and J is TRBJ2-5; 7 bases match TRBD1. Trimming removed 7 bases from V and 4 bases from J; junction bases left unmatched: 6. CDR1 is SGHAT and CDR2 is FQDESV in the germline V gene (reference sequence). The CDR3 totals 13 residues. The CDR3 DNA is TGTGCCAGCACCCGGACAGGAAGAGAGACCCAGTACTTC. Translation: CASTRTGRETQYF. Looking up the rest from reference TRBV11-1 and TRBJ2-5 gives the full variable domain: EAEVAQSPRYKITEKSQAVAFWCDPISGHATLYWYRQILGQGPELLVQFQDESVVDDSQLPKDRFSAERLKGVDSTLKIQPAELGDSAMYLCASTRTGRETQYFGPGTRLLVL.

This chain uses TRBV6-5 with TRBJ2-1; 14 positions agree with TRBD2. From germline, CDR1 is MNHEY and CDR2 SVGAGI. V trimming: 5 bases; J trimming: 10 bases; junction bases outside the gene matches: 7. The CDR3 is made up of 15 amino acids. CDR3 DNA sequence: TGTGCCAGCAGTCCCGGGACTAGCGGGAGTTACGAGCAGTTCTTC. Its translation: CASSPGTSGSYEQFF.

J is TRBJ1-1 and V is TRBV29-1, with TRBD1 matching over 7 bases. The CDR3 loop spans 14 amino acids. Trimming took 6 bases from V and 5 from J; bases not matched to a gene: 12. In germline, CDR1 is SQVTM, CDR2 ANQGSEA. The CDR3 reads CSVAKGAGGTEAFF. As DNA, the CDR3 is TGCAGCGTCGCCAAGGGGGCGGGAGGGACTGAAGCTTTCTTT.

The rearrangement uses TRBV29-1 and TRBJ1-1; TRBD1 is a possible D gene (5 bases). The CDR3 extends over 13 amino acids. V dropped 6 bases and J dropped 6 bases, with 17 bases sitting between them. Germline CDR1 and CDR2: SQVTM and ANQGSEA. CDR3 in amino acids: CSVGAGQSPEAFF. The CDR3 coding sequence is TGCAGCGTGGGAGCGGGGCAGAGCCCTGAAGCTTTCTTT.

This chain joins TRBV5-1 and TRBJ1-1; the match to TRBD1 covers 7 bases. The CDR3 totals 15 residues. The trim removed 4 bases at V and 2 bases at J, leaving 8 bases unmatched. Germline loops: CDR1 SGHRS, CDR2 YFSETQ. The CDR3 coding sequence is TGCGCCAGCAGCGCCTACAGGGGTCCTAACACTGAAGCTTTCTTT. Translated: CASSAYRGPNTEAFF.

The rearrangement uses TRBV5-1 and TRBJ2-2; TRBD2 is a possible D gene (5 bases). Germline V CDR1 and CDR2: SGHRS, YFSETQ. There are 16 residues in the CDR3. V lost 0 bases and J lost 0, with 9 bases in between. The CDR3 DNA follows: TGCGCCAGCAGCTTGGGAGGGAACACGAACACCGGGGAGCTGTTTTTT. Translating it yields CASSLGGNTNTGELFF.